A selection of T cell receptor beta chains follows, all from one sample in a study of blood T cells in healthy people across ages. TCRdb itself ran the 5' RACE reads through MiXCR, one entry per CDR3 protein. The data show over 1,200,000 distinct CDR3 sequences, approximately 59% seen once. Sequencing used blood. Receptors originate from a young man in good health. Both conserved end residues are part of each CDR3. The D gene is left open where the match is weak. Clone size, where shown, is once, few, many, or a class for clones that have expanded.

J gene | V gene | clone size | D gene | CDR3 protein | CDR3 DNA
TRBJ1-6 | TRBV25-1 | . | . | CASSESKGSPLHF | TGTGCCAGCAGTGAATCGAAGGGTTCACCCCTCCACTTT
TRBJ2-1 | TRBV2 | . | TRBD2 | CASSEGERGFDEQFF | TGTGCCAGCAGTGAGGGCGAGCGGGGTTTCGATGAGCAGTTCTTC
TRBJ2-5 | TRBV25-1 | . | . | CASSEWGQEETQYF | TGTGCCAGCAGTGAATGGGGCCAGGAAGAGACCCAGTACTTC
TRBJ2-5 | TRBV15 | few | . | CATSSLFGGRETQYF | TGTGCCACCAGCAGCCTATTTGGGGGACGAGAGACCCAGTACTTC
TRBJ1-6 | TRBV29-1 | . | . | CSDAQGGLYRGSPLHF | TGCAGCGACGCACAAGGAGGCCTCTATAGAGGTTCACCCCTCCACTTT
TRBJ1-6 | TRBV27 | few | TRBD1 | CASSHRDRGNSPLHF | TGTGCCAGCAGTCACCGGGACAGGGGTAATTCACCCCTCCACTTT
TRBJ2-7 | TRBV5-1 | few | TRBD2 | CASSLGGLETYEQYF | TGCGCCAGCAGCTTGGGTGGACTAGAAACCTACGAGCAGTACTTC
TRBJ1-1 | TRBV6-5 | . | . | CASSIEVETEAFF | TGTGCCAGCAGCATTGAAGTTGAGACTGAAGCTTTCTTT
TRBJ2-1 | TRBV6-1 | . | . | CASLIAEGIYNEQFF | TGTGCCAGCTTGATAGCGGAGGGGATCTACAATGAGCAGTTCTTC
TRBJ2-6 | TRBV6-5 | few | . | CASSQPGLPNVLTF | TGTGCCAGCAGTCAACCGGGACTGCCCAACGTCCTGACTTTC
TRBJ2-7 | TRBV20-1 | . | . | CSASDSSWGYEQYF | TGCAGTGCTTCCGATTCAAGTTGGGGCTACGAGCAGTACTTC
TRBJ2-5 | TRBV9 | once | TRBD2 | CASSVSGGGNQETQYF | TGTGCCAGCAGCGTAAGCGGGGGGGGGAACCAAGAGACCCAGTACTTC
TRBJ2-2 | TRBV4-2 | . | . | CASSQVRAPGLFF | TGTGCCAGCAGCCAAGTGAGGGCCCCAGGGCTGTTTTTT
TRBJ2-7 | TRBV12-3/TRBV12-4 | . | TRBD1 | CASSPPGTGVREQYF | TGTGCCAGCAGTCCGCCCGGGACAGGGGTGAGGGAGCAGTACTTC
TRBJ1-2 | TRBV5-6 | . | . | CASSLALGISYGYTF | TGTGCCAGCAGCTTGGCTCTGGGGATAAGCTATGGCTACACCTTC
TRBJ1-1 | TRBV29-1 | once | . | CSVMELTNTEAFF | TGCAGCGTTATGGAGCTCACGAACACTGAAGCTTTCTTT
TRBJ2-5 | TRBV3-1 | . | TRBD2 | CASSPETSAYGDGTQYF | TGTGCCAGCAGCCCGGAGACTAGCGCATACGGGGATGGGACCCAGTACTTC
TRBJ1-2 | TRBV15 | . | TRBD1 | CATSPSAGQFYGYTF | TGTGCCACCAGCCCGTCGGCGGGACAGTTCTATGGCTACACCTTC
TRBJ2-1 | TRBV12-3/TRBV12-4 | few | . | CASSLQSREQFF | TGTGCCAGCAGTTTACAGTCCCGGGAGCAGTTCTTC
TRBJ2-5 | TRBV6-5 | . | . | CASSWTTGLEQTQYF | TGTGCCAGCAGTTGGACGACAGGTTTAGAGCAGACCCAGTACTTC
TRBJ2-5 | TRBV3-1 | . | TRBD2 | CASSQMGTTQETQYF | TGTGCCAGCAGCCAAATGGGGACTACCCAAGAGACCCAGTACTTC
TRBJ1-2 | TRBV9 | . | . | CASHDASGYTF | TGTGCCAGCCACGACGCTAGTGGCTACACCTTC
TRBJ2-3 | TRBV3-1 | . | . | CASSQGDLNLVGTQYF | TGTGCCAGCAGCCAGGGGGACCTTAATCTGGTTGGTACGCAGTATTTT
TRBJ2-2 | TRBV10-3 | few | . | CAISVLGANTGELFF | TGTGCCATCAGTGTTCTAGGGGCGAACACCGGGGAGCTGTTTTTT